Below are 15 T cell receptor beta chains sequenced from a single sample in a study of T cell repertoires in cytomegalovirus infection. From the reads, TCRdb called clonotypes with MiXCR, one entry per CDR3 protein. Of 250,000 to 300,000 distinct CDR3 sequences in the sample, about a sixth were seen once. Sequencing was carried out using CD8+ T cells from PBMCs. These receptors were obtained from a human donor in good health (CMV status not recorded). Some clones in this sample may be carry-over from other donors' samples.

The rearrangement joins TRBV6-6 to TRBJ2-7; 8 positions agree with TRBD1. CDR1 MNHNY and CDR2 SVGAGI come from the germline V gene (reference sequence). The CDR3 spans 16 residues. After removal of 1 base from V and 1 base from J, the junction contained 6 bases not matched to a gene. The CDR3 sequence: CASSYLWDRKSYEQYF. For the CDR3, the DNA is TGTGCCAGCAGTTACTTGTGGGACAGGAAGTCCTACGAGCAGTACTTC.

This clonotype occurred many times. V gene TRBV6-1 combines with J gene TRBJ1-5; D gene ambiguous. The V gene lost 6 bases and the J gene lost 5 bases, with 14 bases spanning the gap. Germline lookup yields CDR1 MNHNS and CDR2 SASEGT. This CDR3 region has 14 residues. CDR3 nucleotides: TGTGCCAGCAGCTCGCGGGGATCGGATCAGCCCCAGCATTTT. This gives the protein CASSSRGSDQPQHF.

V and J are TRBV29-1 and TRBJ1-1, with D perhaps TRBD1 (6 bases). Trimming removed 0 bases from V and 6 bases from J, with 20 bases in between. The CDR3 spans 16 residues. Germline V gives CDR1 SQVTM, CDR2 ANQGSEA. This chain's CDR3 is CSVEDYGRGLFSEAFF. The DNA for the CDR3 is TGCAGCGTTGAAGATTACGGCAGGGGTCTTTTCTCTGAAGCTTTCTTT.

The V call is TRBV28, the J call TRBJ1-1; TRBD1 agrees at 7 bases. V dropped 3 bases and J dropped 3; count of bases not matched to a gene: 7. The CDR3 is made up of 15 amino acids. Germline V gene data show CDR1 as MDHEN and CDR2 as SYDVKM. CDR3 DNA sequence: TGTGCCAGCAGTTTCCAGGGGGGTCGGGACACTGAAGCTTTCTTT. Translated: CASSFQGGRDTEAFF.

The V call is TRBV7-9, the J call TRBJ1-1; unclear D gene. The CDR3 sequence is 15 residues long. Trimming cost V 1 base and J 7 bases, with 16 bases left between them. The germline V gene has CDR1 SEHNR and CDR2 FQNEAQ (reference sequence). The CDR3 protein is CASSLVVPARDEAFF. As DNA, the CDR3 is TGTGCCAGCAGCTTAGTGGTTCCGGCACGGGATGAAGCTTTCTTT.

The chain has TRBV29-1 and TRBJ2-3, with 10 bases fitting TRBD2. Germline lookup yields CDR1 SQVTM and CDR2 ANQGSEA. The CDR3 has 15 amino acids. Trimming cost V 1 base and J 2 bases; bases outside gene matches: 3. The CDR3 is CSVEGTSGYTDTQYF. CDR3 in DNA: TGCAGCGTTGAAGGGACTAGCGGATACACAGATACGCAGTATTTT.

This chain joins TRBV9 and TRBJ2-7; 7 nucleotides line up with TRBD1. The V and J ends lost 3 bases and 3 bases, in that order; junction bases with no gene match: 12. Per germline, CDR1 SGDLS and CDR2 YYNGEE. The CDR3 is 16 amino acids. CDR3 nucleotide sequence: TGTGCCAGCAGCGGGGGACAGCAAGCCCCGAACTACGAGCAGTACTTC. Its protein product is CASSGGQQAPNYEQYF. Full variable domain (missing parts from reference TRBV9 and TRBJ2-7): DSGVTQTPKHLITATGQRVTLRCSPRSGDLSVYWYQQSLDQGLQFLIQYYNGEERAKGNILERFSAQQFPDLHSELNLSSLELGDSALYFCASSGGQQAPNYEQYFGPGTRLTVT.

Ten or more counts support this clonotype. This rearrangement joins TRBV20-1 to TRBJ1-1; 10 positions match TRBD1. This CDR3 has 15 amino acids. V trimming: 0 bases; J trimming: 4 bases; junction bases outside the gene matches: 5. Germline V gives CDR1 DFQATT, CDR2 SNEGSKA (reference sequence). CDR3 nucleotide sequence: TGCAGTGCTAGAGACGGGACAGGGGATGTCACTGAAGCTTTCTTT. It is translated as CSARDGTGDVTEAFF.

This rearrangement joins TRBV2 to TRBJ2-5; D is uncertain. The CDR3 is made up of 12 amino acids. Trimming stripped 6 bases from V and 5 bases from J, with 10 bases between. CDR1 is SNHLY and CDR2 is FYNNEI in the germline V gene. CDR3 DNA: TGTGCCAGCAGCATGGACGGGGAGACCCAGTACTTC. The encoded protein is CASSMDGETQYF.

V and J are TRBV5-1 and TRBJ2-2; no definite D call. V was shortened by 1 base and J by 5 bases, with 18 bases between the two germline ends. CDR3 length: 17 residues. In germline, CDR1 is SGHRS, CDR2 YFSETQ. CDR3 region: CASSLIGPEYPTGELFF. As DNA, the CDR3 is TGCGCCAGCAGCTTGATAGGACCTGAATACCCGACCGGGGAGCTGTTTTTT.

This clonotype appeared a few times. J is TRBJ2-7 and V is TRBV20-1; D is unclear. Germline loops: CDR1 DFQATT, CDR2 SNEGSKA (reference sequence). Trimming cost V 1 base and J 4 bases, with 11 bases left between them. CDR3 size: 13 residues. DNA of the CDR3: TGCAGTGCTAGAGGGCAATATTCTTACGAGCAGTACTTC. Residues: CSARGQYSYEQYF.

There are many counts of this clonotype. The chain recombines TRBV12-3 or TRBV12-4 with TRBJ1-6; maybe TRBD1 (5 bases). The length of the CDR3 is 15 residues. The germline V and J ends were trimmed by 3 bases and 9 bases, with 15 bases remaining between them. The CDR3 region is CASSLSAGGSSPLHF. For the CDR3, the DNA is TGTGCCAGCAGTTTGTCAGCTGGGGGTAGTTCACCCCTCCACTTT.

This clonotype occurred many times. This chain uses TRBV12-3 or TRBV12-4 with TRBJ2-5, with D possibly matching TRBD1 (6 bases). This CDR3 is built from 16 residues. V lost 5 bases to trimming and J lost 3 bases, with 19 bases between them. The CDR3: CASSPRSRDTEETQYF. As DNA, the CDR3 is TGTGCCAGCAGTCCCCGATCACGGGACACCGAAGAGACCCAGTACTTC.

The chain is built from TRBV6-2 or TRBV6-3 and TRBJ2-1; 9 positions match TRBD2. CDR1 and CDR2 from the germline V gene are MNHEY and SVGEGT. The CDR3 runs 16 residues. V dropped 0 bases and J dropped 4; count of bases not matched to a gene: 4. CDR3 sequence reads: CASSYSVAGAYNEQFF. For the CDR3, the DNA is TGTGCCAGCAGTTACTCGGTAGCGGGGGCTTACAATGAGCAGTTCTTC.

V gene TRBV7-9 combines with J gene TRBJ2-1; the match to TRBD2 covers 13 bases. This CDR3 contains 19 residues. Trimming cost V 4 bases and J 0 bases; bases outside gene matches: 9. Germline V gene data show CDR1 as SEHNR and CDR2 as FQNEAQ (reference sequence). CDR3 sequence reads: CASSSRTSGGPSSYNEQFF. For the CDR3, the DNA is TGTGCCAGCAGCTCCCGGACTAGCGGGGGCCCGAGCTCCTACAATGAGCAGTTCTTC.